One and the same sample provided the 18 T cell receptor beta chains below, sequenced in a study of blood T cell repertoires in COVID-19. TCRdb keeps only in-frame clones here, not all; method: immunoSEQ multiplex PCR. This sample has roughly 250,000 clones, with about 85% found just once. The sequencing input was PBMCs or T cells enriched from blood (not recorded which). Receptor source: a woman under 40 with acute COVID-19.

J is TRBJ2-7 and V is TRBV7-3, with D possibly being TRBD1 (5 bases). Trimming left V 5 bases short and J 2 bases short, with 16 bases between. Germline values: CDR1 SGHTA, CDR2 FQGTGA. The CDR3 has 15 residues. The CDR3 region is CASSVQAGTTYEQYF. Written as DNA, the CDR3 is TGTGCCAGCAGCGTACAGGCAGGAACAACCTACGAGCAGTACTTC.

The chain carries TRBV18 and TRBJ2-1; a possible D gene is TRBD2 (6 bases). The CDR3 loop spans 17 amino acids. V was clipped by 0 bases and J by 4 bases, with 16 bases between them. CDR1 is KGHSH, CDR2 LQKENI, per germline. The DNA of the CDR3 is TGTGCCAGCTCACCACCTTTGGCGGGGTGGAATTACAATGAGCAGTTCTTC. It codes for CASSPPLAGWNYNEQFF.

The chain links TRBV10-3 to TRBJ1-2; D is undetermined. Trimming stripped 0 bases from V and 4 bases from J, with 15 bases between. The CDR3 extends over 16 amino acids. The germline gives CDR1 ENHRY, CDR2 SYGVKD. The CDR3: CAISESMVGGLYGYTF. The CDR3 DNA reads TGTGCCATCAGTGAGTCGATGGTTGGAGGGCTCTATGGCTACACCTTC.

The chain couples TRBV28 to TRBJ1-5; the match to TRBD1 covers 8 bases. V gave up 5 bases and J gave up 3 bases; unmatched junction bases: 3. Germline lookup yields CDR1 MDHEN and CDR2 SYDVKM. CDR3 size: 14 residues. The CDR3 reads CASSEDRDNQPQHF. The CDR3 DNA sequence: TGTGCCAGCAGTGAGGACAGGGACAATCAGCCCCAGCATTTT.

The rearrangement links TRBV28 to TRBJ2-7, with D perhaps TRBD1 (5 bases). V gave up 6 bases and J gave up 2 bases, with 17 bases separating them. CDR1 is MDHEN and CDR2 is SYDVKM in the germline V gene. This CDR3 spans 15 amino acids. The CDR3 region is CASRAARGRAYEQYF. DNA for the CDR3: TGTGCCAGCAGAGCCGCGCGTGGCAGGGCCTACGAGCAGTACTTC.

The V gene is TRBV2, the J gene TRBJ1-4, with 7 nucleotides matching TRBD1. The trim removed 6 bases at V and 8 bases at J, leaving 6 bases unmatched. Germline CDR1 and CDR2: SNHLY and FYNNEI. The length of the CDR3 is 13 residues. The CDR3 sequence: CASRRQGGEKLFF. Written as DNA, the CDR3 is TGTGCCAGCAGGAGACAGGGCGGGGAAAAACTGTTTTTT.

This CDR3 reads CASSRGGQGGPYEQYF. As DNA, the CDR3 is TGTGCCAGCAGCCGGGGGGGACAGGGGGGCCCCTACGAGCAGTACTTC. This sequence joins TRBV5-4 and TRBJ2-7; 11 bases align to TRBD1. The CDR3 contains 16 residues. Trimming cost V 4 bases and J 2 bases; bases outside gene matches: 8. Germline CDR1 SGHNT, CDR2 YYREEE (reference sequence).

The CDR3 DNA follows: TGTGCCAGCAGCGCCCCGGGACAGGGCGGAGAGAACACTGAAGCTTTCTTT. Translating it yields CASSAPGQGGENTEAFF. The V gene is TRBV9, the J gene TRBJ1-1; 9 positions match TRBD1. The ends lost 3 bases at V and 1 base at J; junction bases unmatched: 10. Germline lookup yields CDR1 SGDLS and CDR2 YYNGEE. This CDR3 comprises 17 residues. Full variable domain (rest looked up from reference TRBV9 and TRBJ1-1): DSGVTQTPKHLITATGQRVTLRCSPRSGDLSVYWYQQSLDQGLQFLIQYYNGEERAKGNILERFSAQQFPDLHSELNLSSLELGDSALYFCASSAPGQGGENTEAFFGQGTRLTVV.

The chain is built from TRBV7-3 and TRBJ2-1, with 7 bases that match TRBD2. The length of the CDR3 is 15 residues. In germline, CDR1 is SGHTA, CDR2 FQGTGA. With 2 bases clipped from V and 1 base from J, the junction kept 2 bases outside the gene matches. CDR3 sequence: CASSLLADSYNEQFF. CDR3 DNA: TGTGCCAGCAGCTTACTAGCGGATTCCTACAATGAGCAGTTCTTC.

This chain uses TRBV11-2 with TRBJ1-1; no definite D call. The germline CDR1 and CDR2 sequences are SGHAT and FQNNGV. V lost 4 bases to trimming and J lost 1 base, with 13 bases between them. The CDR3 is 15 amino acids. The CDR3 sequence is CASSWERAGNTEAFF. DNA of the CDR3: TGTGCCAGCAGCTGGGAGCGGGCCGGGAACACTGAAGCTTTCTTT. The whole variable domain, filled in from reference TRBV11-2 and TRBJ1-1, reads EAGVAQSPRYKIIEKRQSVAFWCNPISGHATLYWYQQILGQGPKLLIQFQNNGVVDDSQLPKDRFSAERLKGVDSTLKIQPAKLEDSAVYLCASSWERAGNTEAFFGQGTRLTVV.

The rearrangement links TRBV6-5 to TRBJ2-1, with 11 bases identical to TRBD1. This CDR3 contains 13 residues. Unmatched junction bases numbered 8, after V lost 11 bases and J lost 8 bases. CDR1 is MNHEY and CDR2 is SVGAGI in the germline V gene. The CDR3 nucleotides are TGTGCCTGCCGGGACAGGGGGTCGTATGAGCAGTTCTTC. It specifies CACRDRGSYEQFF.

V and J are TRBV11-2 and TRBJ1-6; D is undetermined. Trimming took 6 bases from V and 7 from J, leaving 10 bases between them. The CDR3 is 13 amino acids. Germline-derived CDR1 and CDR2 are SGHAT and FQNNGV. The CDR3 sequence is CASRPTQNSPLHF. The CDR3 DNA sequence: TGTGCCAGCAGGCCCACGCAGAATTCACCCCTCCACTTT.

The genes are TRBV5-5 and TRBJ2-1, with D possibly TRBD1 on 6 matching bases. V lost 5 bases to trimming and J lost 2 bases, with 11 bases between them. The CDR3 is 14 amino acids. Looked up from germline, CDR1 is SGHKS and CDR2 is YYEKEE (reference sequence). The CDR3 nucleotides read TGTGCCAGCAGTCGGACAGATACCTACAATGAGCAGTTCTTC. Translating gives CASSRTDTYNEQFF.

The chain recombines TRBV29-1 with TRBJ2-7, with a tentative D call TRBD1 (6 bases). CDR1 and CDR2 (germline): SQVTM, ANQGSEA. Between the trimmed V and J ends, which lost 6 bases and 4 bases, there was a span of 10 bases. This CDR3 has 11 amino acids. Here the CDR3 reads CSVERGYEQYF. CDR3 in DNA: TGCAGCGTCGAAAGGGGGTACGAGCAGTACTTC.

The chain recombines TRBV6-5 with TRBJ2-7, with 7 nucleotides matching TRBD1. The V segment lost 2 bases and the J segment 4 bases; nucleotides outside the gene matches: 5. The CDR3 length is 14 residues. Germline V gives CDR1 MNHEY, CDR2 SVGAGI. The CDR3 coding sequence is TGTGCCAGCAGTTACCTCGGGACAGAGTACGAGCAGTACTTC. Amino acid sequence: CASSYLGTEYEQYF.

The rearrangement uses TRBV5-4 and TRBJ2-5, with 7 positions matching TRBD2. The V and J ends lost 7 bases and 5 bases, in that order; junction bases with no gene match: 14. The CDR3 runs to 15 residues. Germline values: CDR1 SGHNT, CDR2 YYREEE (reference sequence). The CDR3 coding sequence is TGTGCCAGCCAGCGGGACGCAGCCCCACATGAGACCCAGTACTTC. Protein product: CASQRDAAPHETQYF.

V and J are TRBV5-4 and TRBJ2-3; no reliable D call. V was trimmed by 0 bases and J by 4 bases, leaving 15 bases between them. CDR3 length equals 16 residues. From germline, CDR1 is SGHNT and CDR2 YYREEE (reference sequence). CDR3 DNA sequence: TGTGCCAGCAGCTTGGATCCGACTTCTAACCCAGATACGCAGTATTTT. Residues: CASSLDPTSNPDTQYF.

V is TRBV7-9 and J is TRBJ1-4; possible D gene TRBD1, 5 bases. The germline V and J ends were trimmed by 7 bases and 7 bases, with 13 bases remaining between them. The CDR3 spans 13 residues. Germline CDR1 is SEHNR and CDR2 is FQNEAQ (reference sequence). CDR3 bases: TGTGCCAGCATGGGGGGAGGGAGTGAAAAACTGTTTTTT. Encoded protein: CASMGGGSEKLFF.